The text below deals with one T cell receptor beta chain. This CDR3 spans 16 amino acids. V gave up 2 bases and J gave up 6 bases; unmatched junction bases: 12. Germline loops: CDR1 SGHTA, CDR2 FQGNSA. The method was immunoSEQ multiplex PCR; TCRdb's version includes in-frame clones alone and lacks a portion of them. This sample yields 60,000 or so clones, of which around nine tenths are seen a single time; around 0.85% belongs to the top ten. This record comes from a study of T cell changes during pregnancy in multiple sclerosis. Sequences were derived from peripheral blood, sampled before pregnancy. The chain couples TRBV7-2 to TRBJ2-7; 8 bases agree with TRBD1. The sequence was collected from a female donor with multiple sclerosis, enrolled in a pregnancy study. Here the CDR3 DNA reads TGTGCCAGCAGCTTAATGCTTGGACAGGGAAAGCGCGAGCAGTACTTC. Amino acids: CASSLMLGQGKREQYF.